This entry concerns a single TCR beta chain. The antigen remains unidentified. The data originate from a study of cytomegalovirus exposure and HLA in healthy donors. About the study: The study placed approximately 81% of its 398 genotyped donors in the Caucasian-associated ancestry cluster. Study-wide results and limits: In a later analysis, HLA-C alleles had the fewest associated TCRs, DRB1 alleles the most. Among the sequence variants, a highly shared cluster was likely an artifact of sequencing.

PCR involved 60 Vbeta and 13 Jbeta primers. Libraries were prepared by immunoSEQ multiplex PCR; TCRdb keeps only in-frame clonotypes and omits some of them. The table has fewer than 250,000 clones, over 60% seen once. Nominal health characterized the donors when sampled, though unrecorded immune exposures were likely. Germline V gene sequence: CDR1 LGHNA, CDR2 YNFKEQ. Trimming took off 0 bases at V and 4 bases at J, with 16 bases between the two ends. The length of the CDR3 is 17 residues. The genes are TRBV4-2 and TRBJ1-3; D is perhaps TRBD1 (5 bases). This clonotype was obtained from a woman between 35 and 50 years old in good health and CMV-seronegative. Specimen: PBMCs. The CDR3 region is CASSQDRVRASGNTIYF. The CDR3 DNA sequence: TGTGCCAGCAGCCAAGACAGGGTTCGAGCTTCGGGAAACACCATATATTTT.